One sample yielded the 9 T cell receptor beta chains listed below, sequenced in a study of response to subunit inactivated influenza vaccine. Each CDR3 protein gets one entry after TCRdb re-called the RT-PCR reads with MiXCR. The table shows approximately 500,000 distinct CDR3 sequences, with around 15% occurring only once. This sample comprised PBMCs from blood, obtained roughly 12 days after vaccination. These receptors were obtained from a man aged 45 to 65 who received an inactivated influenza vaccine.

A few counts support this clonotype. This rearrangement joins TRBV6-2 or TRBV6-3 to TRBJ2-1, with a weak D call TRBD2 (6 bases). This CDR3 contains 13 residues. Germline V CDR1 and CDR2: MNHEY, SVGEGT. Trimming stripped 7 bases from V and 2 bases from J, with 9 bases between. CDR3 coding DNA: TGTGCCAGCACGGGACTCACCTACAATGAGCAGTTCTTC. It translates to CASTGLTYNEQFF.

This clonotype appeared many times. V is TRBV12-3 or TRBV12-4 and J is TRBJ2-1; maybe TRBD2 (5 bases). With 6 bases removed from V and 0 bases from J, the gap between germline ends came to 18 bases. The CDR3 has 17 residues. CDR3 in DNA: TGTGCCAGCAGAGGAGGCGGGTTTAAAGTCTCCTACAATGAGCAGTTCTTC. Amino acids: CASRGGGFKVSYNEQFF.

J is TRBJ2-2 and V is TRBV7-2; 8 positions agree with TRBD2. J gave up 8 bases and V 2 bases, and 10 bases lay outside the gene matches. The CDR3 contains 16 residues. Germline V lookup: CDR1 SGHTA, CDR2 FQGNSA. The CDR3 here is CASSLKAGVVRGELFF. In DNA, the CDR3 is TGTGCCAGCAGCTTAAAAGCGGGAGTCGTTAGGGGGGAGCTGTTTTTT.

The rearrangement joins TRBV19 to TRBJ1-1; D is undetermined. The CDR3 is 13 residues long. CDR1 and CDR2 from the germline V gene are LNHDA and SQIVND (reference sequence). V lost 8 bases and J 7 bases, leaving 17 bases between the germline ends. The CDR3 nucleotides read TGTGCCAGTTCGGACTCCGGGTCGTTTGAAGCTTTCTTT. Its protein product is CASSDSGSFEAFF.

A word on this clonotype: Sequence at one end of the junction differs from germline and may be a read error. CDR3 protein: CASSPTGLDNQPQHF. For the CDR3, the DNA is TGTGCCAGCAGTCCAACAGGGCTCGACAATCAGCCTCAGCATTTT. The gene calls are TRBV12-3 or TRBV12-4 and TRBJ1-5, with D perhaps matching TRBD1 (6 bases). The CDR3 loop spans 15 amino acids.

The V and J genes are TRBV6-6 and TRBJ2-1, with a weak D call TRBD1 (5 bases). Trimming cost V 2 bases and J 9 bases, with 11 bases left between them. Germline V gene sequence: CDR1 MNHNY, CDR2 SVGAGI (reference sequence). The CDR3 covers 13 residues. The CDR3 is CASSYLSTVEQFF. DNA for the CDR3: TGTGCCAGCAGTTACCTCTCGACAGTTGAGCAGTTCTTC.

J is TRBJ1-4 and V is TRBV7-9; D gene unclear. Trimming pared 4 bases from V and 3 bases from J, leaving 12 bases between. Per the germline V gene, CDR1 is SEHNR and CDR2 is FQNEAQ (reference sequence). The CDR3 runs to 15 residues. The CDR3 loop is CASSSAAGSNEKLFF. The CDR3 DNA is TGTGCCAGCAGCTCCGCAGCGGGGTCTAATGAAAAACTGTTTTTT.

The chain employs TRBV28 and TRBJ2-5; perhaps TRBD1 as D (6 bases). The CDR3 has 15 residues. Trimming removed 5 bases at V and 3 bases at J, with 16 bases between. The germline V gene encodes CDR1 MDHEN and CDR2 SYDVKM. The DNA of the CDR3 is TGTGCCAGCAGTCAACAGGGACCAAATGAAGAGACCCAGTACTTC. It is translated as CASSQQGPNEETQYF.

The gene calls are TRBV7-2 and TRBJ2-5; 8 nucleotides match TRBD1. Germline CDR1 SGHTA, CDR2 FQGNSA. The CDR3 extends over 17 amino acids. The ends lost 3 bases at V and 4 bases at J; junction bases unmatched: 13. The CDR3 protein is CASSFLDRALIRETQYF. The DNA for the CDR3 is TGTGCCAGCAGCTTCCTGGACAGGGCCCTCATTAGAGAGACCCAGTACTTC.